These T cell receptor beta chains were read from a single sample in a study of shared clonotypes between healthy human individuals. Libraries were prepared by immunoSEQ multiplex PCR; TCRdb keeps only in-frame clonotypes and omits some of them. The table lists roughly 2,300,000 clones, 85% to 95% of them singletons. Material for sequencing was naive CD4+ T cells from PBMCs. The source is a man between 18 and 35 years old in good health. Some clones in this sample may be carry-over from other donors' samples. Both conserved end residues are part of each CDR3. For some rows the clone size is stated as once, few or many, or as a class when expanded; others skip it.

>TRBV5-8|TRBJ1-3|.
CASSLGRTRVGTIYF
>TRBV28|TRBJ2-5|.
CASSSYHRGMETQYF
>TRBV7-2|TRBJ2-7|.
CASSLVGGGGEQYF
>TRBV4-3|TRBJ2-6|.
CASSQDLGVGANVLTF
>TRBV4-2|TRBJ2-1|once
CASSQRLAGAYNEQFF
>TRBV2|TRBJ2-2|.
CASSLTGPAGELFF
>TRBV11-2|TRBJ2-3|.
CASSFSGSTDTQYF
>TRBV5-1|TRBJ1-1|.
CASSSLSTGLMNTEAFF
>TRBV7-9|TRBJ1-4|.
CASSSQGAEEKLFF
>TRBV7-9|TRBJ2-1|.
CASSLASGRSYNEQFF
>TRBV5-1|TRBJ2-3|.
CASSRSGVDTQYF
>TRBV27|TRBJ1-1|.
CASSFLTGSTEAFF
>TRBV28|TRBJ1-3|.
CASSTVFFGITENAGNTIYF
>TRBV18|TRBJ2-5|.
CASSPTVDAQYF
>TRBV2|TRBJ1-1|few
CASRSPQGYTEAFF
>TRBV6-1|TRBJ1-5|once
CASGKGRDQPQHF
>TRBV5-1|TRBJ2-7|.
CASSPTQPRYEQYF
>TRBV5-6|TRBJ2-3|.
CASTQDRGLTDTQYF
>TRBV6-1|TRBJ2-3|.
CASSAGVQFTDTQYF
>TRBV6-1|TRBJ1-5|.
CASSEEGTGFNQPQHF
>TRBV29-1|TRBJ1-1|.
CSVIDRMNTEAFF
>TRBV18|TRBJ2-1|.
CASSQETSAIYNEQFF
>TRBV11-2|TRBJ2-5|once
CASSQGQPPETQYF
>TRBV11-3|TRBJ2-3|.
CASSRREGLDTQYF
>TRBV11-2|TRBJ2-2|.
CASSPGQGNTGELFF
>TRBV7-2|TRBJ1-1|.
CASSSHPGQLNTEAFF
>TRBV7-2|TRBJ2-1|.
CASSLGDRGLDEQFF
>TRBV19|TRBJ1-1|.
CASSYRGRNTEAFF
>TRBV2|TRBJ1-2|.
CASSEDTGSIYGYTF
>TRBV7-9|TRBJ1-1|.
CASSSMGYAEAFF
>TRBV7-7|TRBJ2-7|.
CASARGQGNDEQYF
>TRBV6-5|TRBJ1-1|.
CASSLQGRPEAFF
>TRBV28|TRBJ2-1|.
CASSSPLFSSYNEQFF
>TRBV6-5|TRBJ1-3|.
CASSYFKGTGNTIYF
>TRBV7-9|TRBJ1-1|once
CASSFSGAYTEAFF
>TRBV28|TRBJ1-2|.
CASSPGQGVWGYTF
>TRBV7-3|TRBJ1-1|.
CASSLEGNTEAFF
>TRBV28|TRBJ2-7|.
CASISGSGREQYF
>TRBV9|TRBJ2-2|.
CASSVPLGTSGSAGELFF
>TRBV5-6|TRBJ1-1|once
CASSLDRGVSNTEAFF
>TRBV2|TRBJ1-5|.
CASSGREGQPQHF
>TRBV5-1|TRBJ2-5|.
CASSLATTAEETQYF
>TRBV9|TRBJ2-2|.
CASSALPGGPSTGELFF
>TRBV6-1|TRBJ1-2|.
CASRPTGNYGYTF
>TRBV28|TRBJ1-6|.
CASSSGPGDSRSPLHF
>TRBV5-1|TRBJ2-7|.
CASRPRDRVFYEQYF
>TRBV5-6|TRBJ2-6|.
CASSLAREPYSGANVLTF
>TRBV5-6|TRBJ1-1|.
CASSLWSRDTEAFF
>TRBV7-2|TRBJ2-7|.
CASSFALASTYEQYF
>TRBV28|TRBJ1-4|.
CASTILGEKLFF
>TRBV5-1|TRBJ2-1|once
CASSLAQTSGYNEQFF
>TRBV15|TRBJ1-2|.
CATSRLSSAGDYGYTF
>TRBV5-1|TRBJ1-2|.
CASSAIGVIDYGYTF
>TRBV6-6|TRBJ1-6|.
CASSPRDRGNSPLHF
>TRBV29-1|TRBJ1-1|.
CSVCEEGRTEAFF
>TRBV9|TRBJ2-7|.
CASSPDRGREQYF
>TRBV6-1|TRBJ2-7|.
CASSENTEQYF
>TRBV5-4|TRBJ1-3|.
CASSPIPGTGLTGNTIYF